The sequence of this TCR beta chain was determined in a study of identical twins. Study observations and caveats: Cross-sectional statistics underpinned the conclusions; the same donors were not followed. Models underestimated out-of-frame TCR alpha sharing in monozygotic twins. Partial confounding of zero-insertion analyses by invariant MAIT and iNKT cells was possible.

MiXCR, run by TCRdb on the 5' RACE reads, gives a single entry per CDR3 protein. The sample holds about 720,000 distinct CDR3 sequences, 8.6% seen once. Trimming took off 1 base at V and 2 bases at J, with 7 bases between the two ends. The CDR3 spans 13 residues. Germline loops: CDR1 GTSNPN, CDR2 SVGIG (reference sequence). Turning to this clonotype: Its specificity is unknown.

The sample was also reused in another study, on yellow fever vaccine responses in identical twins.

The chain carries TRBV30 and TRBJ2-3, with D perhaps TRBD1 (6 bases). Sequencing was done on a sample of PBMCs. The receptor was derived from a woman aged 18 to 35 in good health. CDR3 nucleotides: TGTGCCTGGAGTGGACAGGTCACAGATACGCAGTATTTT. Its protein product is CAWSGQVTDTQYF.